A selection of T cell receptor beta chains follows, all from one sample in a study of T cells after posttransplantation cyclophosphamide. Libraries were prepared by immunoSEQ multiplex PCR; TCRdb keeps only in-frame clonotypes and omits some of them. The table lists roughly 4,900 clones, around 70% of them singletons. The sample consisted of PBMCs, taken about 340 days after allogeneic stem cell transplant with calcineurin inhibitor and methotrexate. The receptors were sampled from a female patient aged 50-59 years who received an allogeneic stem cell transplant from an unrelated donor, was CMV-positive, and had acute and chronic GVHD. Some T cells may arise from the graft donor. CDR3s include the opening cysteine and the closing phenylalanine or tryptophan. Fields, in order: CDR3 DNA, CDR3 protein, D gene, clone size, V gene, J gene. The D gene is left open where the match is weak. Size is stated for part of the rows, as once, few or many counts, or as a class when the clone is expanded.

CDR3nt: TGTGCCAGCAGCGGCAGGACAGGGGCAGCTAACTATGGCTACACCTTC; CDR3aa: CASSGRTGAANYGYTF; d_gene: TRBD1; abundance: -; v_gene: TRBV9; j_gene: TRBJ1-2
CDR3nt: TGTGCCAGCAGCTTTGGGGACAGGGCCACCGGGGAGCTGTTTTTT; CDR3aa: CASSFGDRATGELFF; d_gene: TRBD1; abundance: -; v_gene: TRBV5-6; j_gene: TRBJ2-2
CDR3nt: TGTGCCAGCTTCGCCAGCTATGGCTACACCTTC; CDR3aa: CASFASYGYTF; d_gene: -; abundance: -; v_gene: TRBV28; j_gene: TRBJ1-2
CDR3nt: TGCAGCGTTGGCAGCGGGGGCACGGTTGTATATGAGCAGTTCTTC; CDR3aa: CSVGSGGTVVYEQFF; d_gene: TRBD2; abundance: -; v_gene: TRBV29-1; j_gene: TRBJ2-1
CDR3nt: TGTGCCACCGGACAGGGGGGCGACGAGCAGTACTTC; CDR3aa: CATGQGGDEQYF; d_gene: TRBD1; abundance: -; v_gene: TRBV10-3; j_gene: TRBJ2-7
CDR3nt: TGTGCCACGAAAGACAGGGGAGGAAGGAACACCGGGGAGCTGTTTTTT; CDR3aa: CATKDRGGRNTGELFF; d_gene: TRBD1; abundance: -; v_gene: TRBV19; j_gene: TRBJ2-2
CDR3nt: TGTGCCAGCAGTGCACAACCGGGACTAGGCCTCACCGGGGAGCTGTTTTTT; CDR3aa: CASSAQPGLGLTGELFF; d_gene: TRBD2; abundance: -; v_gene: TRBV6-1; j_gene: TRBJ2-2
CDR3nt: TGCGCCAGCAGCATTACCCAGGGTGTGGGATATGGCTACACCTTC; CDR3aa: CASSITQGVGYGYTF; d_gene: -; abundance: -; v_gene: TRBV5-1; j_gene: TRBJ1-2
CDR3nt: TGTGCCAGCAGCCAAGACCAGTATGAGCAGTACTTC; CDR3aa: CASSQDQYEQYF; d_gene: -; abundance: -; v_gene: TRBV4-1; j_gene: TRBJ2-7
CDR3nt: TGTGCCAGCAGCCCCCGGGGTAGCGGGAGGGCCTATGAGCAGTTCTTC; CDR3aa: CASSPRGSGRAYEQFF; d_gene: TRBD2; abundance: -; v_gene: TRBV27; j_gene: TRBJ2-1
CDR3nt: TGTGCCAGCAGCCAAGAGCCACCACCATTAAGGGGTAATTCACCCCTCCACTTT; CDR3aa: CASSQEPPPLRGNSPLHF; d_gene: -; abundance: -; v_gene: TRBV4-2; j_gene: TRBJ1-6
CDR3nt: TGTGCCAGCAGCGGACGGGGGGCGAGGGACACTGAAGCTTTCTTT; CDR3aa: CASSGRGARDTEAFF; d_gene: -; abundance: -; v_gene: TRBV6-5; j_gene: TRBJ1-1
CDR3nt: TGTGCCAGCAGCCCTTACGGTGGTGAGCAGTTCTTC; CDR3aa: CASSPYGGEQFF; d_gene: -; abundance: -; v_gene: TRBV6-4; j_gene: TRBJ2-1
CDR3nt: TGCAGCGCTGTTCGGGGAATGAGTGAAAAACTGTTTTTT; CDR3aa: CSAVRGMSEKLFF; d_gene: -; abundance: -; v_gene: TRBV29-1; j_gene: TRBJ1-4
CDR3nt: TGTGCCAGCAGTTTATTCGACAGTTACAATGAGCAGTTCTTC; CDR3aa: CASSLFDSYNEQFF; d_gene: -; abundance: -; v_gene: TRBV27; j_gene: TRBJ2-1
CDR3nt: TGTGCCAGCAGAGGTACCGGGACAGGGGCCTATGGCTACACCTTC; CDR3aa: CASRGTGTGAYGYTF; d_gene: TRBD1; abundance: -; v_gene: TRBV6-5; j_gene: TRBJ1-2
CDR3nt: TGTGCCTGGAGCGGAGGGGGCTTCGGGAGCTACACCTTC; CDR3aa: CAWSGGGFGSYTF; d_gene: TRBD1; abundance: -; v_gene: TRBV30; j_gene: TRBJ1-2
CDR3nt: TGTGCCAGCAGCCCAGACAGCGATAGCAATCAGCCCCAGCATTTT; CDR3aa: CASSPDSDSNQPQHF; d_gene: -; abundance: -; v_gene: TRBV11-2; j_gene: TRBJ1-5
CDR3nt: TGTGCCAGCAGTGGACAGATTAATCAGCCCCAGCATTTT; CDR3aa: CASSGQINQPQHF; d_gene: -; abundance: -; v_gene: TRBV6-4; j_gene: TRBJ1-5
CDR3nt: TGTGCCAGCAGTTTAAGGGGGCCCATTTTCTCTGGGGCCAACGTCCTGACTTTC; CDR3aa: CASSLRGPIFSGANVLTF; d_gene: TRBD1; abundance: -; v_gene: TRBV27; j_gene: TRBJ2-6
CDR3nt: TGTGCCAGCTCACCCAGGACTAGCGGGAACACCGGGGAGCTGTTTTTT; CDR3aa: CASSPRTSGNTGELFF; d_gene: TRBD2; abundance: -; v_gene: TRBV18; j_gene: TRBJ2-2
CDR3nt: TGTGCCAGCAGCCAAAGTACTAGCGGGAGGGATACGCAGTATTTT; CDR3aa: CASSQSTSGRDTQYF; d_gene: TRBD2; abundance: -; v_gene: TRBV4-2; j_gene: TRBJ2-3
CDR3nt: TGTGCCAGCAGTCCTGGGCGGGGTCTGCAGTGCTTC; CDR3aa: CASSPGRGLQCF; d_gene: -; abundance: -; v_gene: TRBV6-5; j_gene: TRBJ2-7
CDR3nt: TGTGCCAGCAGTTTATCGAGGACAGGGGGCCAGGACTTC; CDR3aa: CASSLSRTGGQDF; d_gene: TRBD1; abundance: -; v_gene: TRBV27; j_gene: TRBJ2-5
CDR3nt: TGTGCCATCAGTGAGGTTGGGGCAGGAGGCTACACCTTC; CDR3aa: CAISEVGAGGYTF; d_gene: -; abundance: few; v_gene: TRBV10-3; j_gene: TRBJ1-2
CDR3nt: TGTGCCAGCAGTGGGGGCAGGGTTGGCGAGCAGTACTTC; CDR3aa: CASSGGRVGEQYF; d_gene: -; abundance: -; v_gene: TRBV2; j_gene: TRBJ2-7
CDR3nt: TGTGCCAGCTCACCACTAGCAGTCCAGTCCTACAATGAGCAGTTCTTC; CDR3aa: CASSPLAVQSYNEQFF; d_gene: -; abundance: -; v_gene: TRBV18; j_gene: TRBJ2-1
CDR3nt: TGTGCCATCAGTGGACAGGAGAACACTGAAGCTTTCTTT; CDR3aa: CAISGQENTEAFF; d_gene: -; abundance: few; v_gene: TRBV10-3; j_gene: TRBJ1-1
CDR3nt: TGTGCCAGCAGTAGCTCTGGGGCCAACGTCCTGACTTTC; CDR3aa: CASSSSGANVLTF; d_gene: -; abundance: -; v_gene: TRBV7-9; j_gene: TRBJ2-6
CDR3nt: TGTGCCAGCAGCATACTACTGACAGATACGCAGTATTTT; CDR3aa: CASSILLTDTQYF; d_gene: -; abundance: -; v_gene: TRBV9; j_gene: TRBJ2-3
CDR3nt: TGTGCCAGCAGCTTAGGGGGGGGGCTCGAGCAGTACTTC; CDR3aa: CASSLGGGLEQYF; d_gene: -; abundance: -; v_gene: TRBV11-2; j_gene: TRBJ2-7
CDR3nt: TGTGCCAGCAGCTTATATCAACAGGGGGGCTATGGCTACACCTTC; CDR3aa: CASSLYQQGGYGYTF; d_gene: TRBD1; abundance: -; v_gene: TRBV7-9; j_gene: TRBJ1-2
CDR3nt: TGTGCCAGCAGCTTAGCGCCTAGCGGGGGGGCTCTTGGTGAGCAGTTCTTC; CDR3aa: CASSLAPSGGALGEQFF; d_gene: TRBD2; abundance: -; v_gene: TRBV7-8; j_gene: TRBJ2-1
CDR3nt: TGTGCCAGCAGCGTAGTAGCGGGACAGAGTAATTCACCCCTCCACTTT; CDR3aa: CASSVVAGQSNSPLHF; d_gene: TRBD1; abundance: -; v_gene: TRBV9; j_gene: TRBJ1-6
CDR3nt: TGTGCCAGCAGCTCGGACATGGGGACTGAAGCTTTCTTT; CDR3aa: CASSSDMGTEAFF; d_gene: -; abundance: few; v_gene: TRBV4-2; j_gene: TRBJ1-1